The 11 T cell receptor beta chains in this list originate from one sample, sequenced in a study of cytomegalovirus exposure and HLA in healthy donors. The PCR had 60 Vbeta and 13 Jbeta primers. Data came from immunoSEQ multiplex PCR; TCRdb stores just in-frame clones and leaves some out. Among about 170,000 clones listed, about 85% were seen once. The source material was PBMCs. These receptors all come from a boy between 2 and 10 years old in good health and CMV-seronegative.

The chain combines TRBV29-1 with TRBJ1-2; a weak D match, TRBD1 (6 bases). This CDR3 spans 13 amino acids. The germline CDR1 and CDR2 sequences are SQVTM and ANQGSEA. V shed 4 bases and J shed 8 bases, with 17 bases lying between them. CDR3 sequence: CSVVMAGDRGYTF. In nucleotides, the CDR3 is TGCAGCGTTGTAATGGCAGGGGATCGCGGCTACACCTTC.

The chain couples TRBV4-1 to TRBJ2-3, with 12 bases aligning to TRBD1. The CDR3 has 17 amino acids. The germline gives CDR1 MGHRA, CDR2 YSYEKL. The V gene end was trimmed by 0 bases and the J gene end by 4 bases; junction bases not matched to a gene: 5. The CDR3 DNA reads as TGCGCCAGCAGCCAAGAGGGGACAGGGGGCATGGCAGATACGCAGTATTTT. Its protein is CASSQEGTGGMADTQYF.

This chain links TRBV7-9 with TRBJ1-1; 7 positions agree with TRBD1. This CDR3 has 16 amino acids. Germline lookup yields CDR1 SEHNR and CDR2 FQNEAQ (reference sequence). V shed 1 base, J shed 7 bases, and the junction held 12 bases outside the gene matches. CDR3 loop: CASSLGHLGGSGEAFF. The CDR3 nucleotides are TGTGCCAGCAGCTTAGGTCATTTAGGGGGCTCGGGTGAAGCTTTCTTT.

This chain links TRBV7-8 with TRBJ2-1, with a weak D call TRBD2 (5 bases). Per germline, CDR1 SGHVS and CDR2 FQNEAQ. The CDR3 is made up of 14 amino acids. V lost 1 base to trimming and J lost 5 bases, with 9 bases between them. In DNA, the CDR3 is TGTGCCAGCAGCTTAGTTTCGCGGGACAATGAGCAGTTCTTC. Protein sequence: CASSLVSRDNEQFF. The full variable domain, its missing parts supplied by reference TRBV7-8 and TRBJ2-1, is GAGVSQSPRYKVAKRGQDVALRCDPISGHVSLFWYQQALGQGPEFLTYFQNEAQLDKSGLPSDRFFAERPEGSVSTLKIQRTQQEDSAVYLCASSLVSRDNEQFFGPGTRLTVL.

This chain connects TRBV27 to TRBJ2-5; 8 bases fit TRBD1. The DNA end favors TRBJ2-7, so the J call may be wrong. Germline-derived CDR1 and CDR2 are MNHEY and SMNVEV (reference sequence). The CDR3 runs 15 residues. The CDR3 DNA reads TGTGCCAGCAGTCTCCATAGGACAGGGCACTACGAGCAGTACTTC. This codes for CASSLHRTGHYEQYF.

The chain recombines TRBV6-5 with TRBJ1-1; TRBD1 matches 7 bases. The CDR3 covers 15 residues. V lost 0 bases and J lost 6; bases outside the gene matches: 7. Per germline, CDR1 MNHEY and CDR2 SVGAGI. DNA for the CDR3: TGTGCCAGCAGTTACTCGATACAGGGGCTCGCTGAAGCTTTCTTT. Its protein is CASSYSIQGLAEAFF.

The chain uses TRBV19 and TRBJ2-1; 14 nucleotides line up with TRBD2. Germline values: CDR1 LNHDA, CDR2 SQIVND (reference sequence). The junction had 7 bases not matched to a gene; V was cut back by 7 bases and J by 2 bases. The length of the CDR3 is 17 residues. CDR3 sequence (DNA): TGTGCCAGTACCCCGGGGACTAGCGGGAGTGCCTACAATGAGCAGTTCTTC. It yields the protein CASTPGTSGSAYNEQFF.

The chain is built from TRBV10-3 and TRBJ1-3; 7 bases align to TRBD1. V gave up 8 bases and J gave up 3 bases; unmatched junction bases: 1. There are 12 residues in the CDR3. From germline, CDR1 is ENHRY and CDR2 SYGVKD. CDR3 sequence (DNA): TGTGCCATCGGGGACAGTGGAAACACCATATATTTT. It is translated as CAIGDSGNTIYF.

The V and J genes are TRBV27 and TRBJ1-2; 7 bases map to TRBD1. Unmatched junction bases numbered 7, after V lost 8 bases and J lost 4 bases. The CDR3 loop spans 13 amino acids. The V gene's germline CDR1 is MNHEY and CDR2 SMNVEV (reference sequence). The CDR3 DNA is TGTGCCAGCCGCCCGACAGGGCTCTATGGCTACACCTTC. Its translation: CASRPTGLYGYTF.

This chain links TRBV5-4 with TRBJ1-6; TRBD1 aligns across 9 bases. Trimming cost V 2 bases and J 5 bases; bases outside gene matches: 2. CDR1 and CDR2 from the germline V gene are SGHNT and YYREEE (reference sequence). This CDR3 is 15 amino acids long. The CDR3 DNA sequence: TGTGCCAGCAGCTTTCGGGACAGGGATAATTCACCCCTCCACTTT. It is translated as CASSFRDRDNSPLHF.

The chain carries TRBV10-3 and TRBJ1-2; TRBD1 aligns across 9 bases. Germline V gene data show CDR1 as ENHRY and CDR2 as SYGVKD. V was clipped by 6 bases and J by 5 bases; unmatched bases: 7. CDR3 length equals 14 residues. In DNA, the CDR3 is TGTGCCATCAGGGGGACAGGGAAGGGTTATGGCTACACCTTC. Residues: CAIRGTGKGYGYTF.